Listed below are T cell receptor beta chains from one sample, sequenced in a study of PD-1 blockade in classical Hodgkin lymphoma. The method was immunoSEQ multiplex PCR; TCRdb's version includes in-frame clones alone and lacks a portion of them. In the table there are 90,000 to 100,000 clones, 81% of which are singletons. The sequences come from peripheral blood mononuclear cells (PBMCs), collected before the second cycle of nivolumab. All receptors come from a human donor with classical Hodgkin lymphoma. Each CDR3 is given with its conserved first and last residue. Fields, in order: clone size, V gene, J gene, D gene, CDR3 protein, CDR3 DNA. A D gene is named only where the DNA matches it firmly. A clone size is listed for some rows: how often the clone was seen (once, few, many), or a class if it is expanded.

NA	TRBV30	TRBJ2-7	TRBD2	CAWVPLGLAGVHPYF	TGTGCCTGGGTCCCATTGGGACTAGCGGGAGTCCATCCGTACTTC
NA	TRBV5-1	TRBJ2-7	NA	CASSSSPWHEQYF	TGCGCCAGCAGCTCCTCTCCCTGGCACGAGCAGTACTTC
NA	TRBV7-2	TRBJ2-7	TRBD2	CASSLFAGDSYEQYF	TGTGCCAGCAGCTTGTTTGCGGGAGACTCCTACGAGCAGTACTTC
few	TRBV19	TRBJ2-3	NA	CASSIAGRALFTDTQYF	TGTGCCAGTAGTATCGCGGGCCGGGCTCTTTTCACAGATACGCAGTATTTT
NA	TRBV5-4	TRBJ1-3	NA	CASSLNKRSSGNTIYF	TGTGCCAGCAGCTTGAATAAGCGGTCCTCTGGAAACACCATATATTTT
NA	TRBV10-3	TRBJ2-1	TRBD2	CAIKHSTSGHNEQFF	TGTGCCATCAAACATAGTACTAGCGGACACAATGAGCAGTTCTTC
NA	TRBV29-1	TRBJ2-5	NA	CSVDIGSETQYF	TGCAGCGTTGATATCGGGAGTGAGACCCAGTACTTC
NA	TRBV19	TRBJ2-3	TRBD2	CASSGGLARDTDTQYF	TGTGCCAGTAGTGGGGGACTAGCACGGGACACAGATACGCAGTATTTT
NA	TRBV7-9	TRBJ1-1	TRBD1	CASSLRQGAEAFF	TGTGCCAGCAGCTTACGCCAGGGGGCTGAAGCTTTCTTT
NA	TRBV5-1	TRBJ2-5	TRBD2	CASSLEASGSKTQYF	TGCGCCAGCAGCTTGGAGGCTAGCGGGAGTAAGACCCAGTACTTC
NA	TRBV6-5	TRBJ2-7	NA	CASGPQAGSYEQYF	TGTGCCAGCGGGCCCCAGGCCGGCTCCTACGAGCAGTACTTC
NA	TRBV7-7	TRBJ2-7	NA	CASSLRRGDEQYF	TGTGCCAGCAGCCTCCGTAGGGGGGACGAGCAGTACTTC
NA	TRBV30	TRBJ2-3	NA	CAWSVGSSGAPDTQYF	TGTGCCTGGAGCGTGGGGTCGTCCGGGGCCCCAGATACGCAGTATTTT
NA	TRBV5-1	TRBJ2-2	TRBD2	CASSLASGLAGTGELFF	TGCGCCAGCAGCTTGGCCTCTGGGCTAGCGGGGACCGGGGAGCTGTTTTTT
NA	TRBV12-5	TRBJ1-4	NA	CASGLGSTNEKLFF	TGTGCTAGTGGTTTAGGGAGTACTAATGAAAAACTGTTTTTT
NA	TRBV7-8	TRBJ1-5	NA	CASSLAGSGNQPQHF	TGTGCCAGCAGCTTAGCGGGGTCGGGCAATCAGCCCCAGCATTTT
NA	TRBV5-1	TRBJ2-1	TRBD2	CASGDTSGSGNEQFF	TGCGCCAGCGGTGATACTAGCGGGAGTGGTAATGAGCAGTTCTTC
NA	TRBV2	TRBJ1-1	NA	CASIRDGNTEAFF	TGTGCCAGCATTCGGGACGGGAACACTGAAGCTTTCTTT
NA	TRBV6-5	TRBJ1-1	NA	CASSYSGVGGTEAFF	TGTGCCAGCAGTTACTCAGGTGTGGGGGGCACTGAAGCTTTCTTT
NA	TRBV5-5	TRBJ2-1	NA	CASRIGGGNEQFF	TGTGCCAGCAGGATCGGGGGTGGGAATGAGCAGTTCTTC
NA	TRBV19	TRBJ2-7	NA	CASSILLSYEQYF	TGTGCCAGTAGTATCCTATTGAGCTACGAGCAGTACTTC
few	TRBV28	TRBJ1-5	NA	CASSTLPGLDGGQPQHF	TGTGCCAGCAGTACATTACCCGGGCTAGATGGTGGTCAGCCCCAGCATTTT
NA	TRBV5-1	TRBJ2-3	NA	CASSATNAGFSTDTQYF	TGCGCCAGCAGCGCGACTAATGCAGGGTTCAGCACAGATACGCAGTATTTT
once	TRBV27	TRBJ2-2	TRBD1	CASNNGQGAGELFF	TGTGCCAGCAACAATGGACAGGGCGCCGGGGAGCTGTTTTTT
NA	TRBV6-5	TRBJ1-2	NA	CASSASGGANYGYTF	TGTGCCAGCAGCGCAAGTGGGGGAGCTAACTATGGCTACACCTTC
NA	TRBV7-2	TRBJ2-7	TRBD2	CASSLELAGGTNEQYF	TGTGCCAGCAGCTTAGAACTAGCGGGAGGGACAAACGAGCAGTACTTC
many	TRBV6-6	TRBJ1-2	NA	CASSYSAGDGYTF	TGTGCCAGCAGTTACTCGGCAGGGGATGGCTACACCTTC
NA	TRBV10-3	TRBJ2-7	NA	CAISPQTSGEQYF	TGTGCCATCAGTCCCCAGACTAGTGGGGAGCAGTACTTC
NA	TRBV28	TRBJ2-1	TRBD2	CASSSPGTSGSNEQFF	TGTGCCAGCAGTTCCCCCGGGACTAGCGGGAGCAATGAGCAGTTCTTC
few	TRBV7-2	TRBJ2-7	NA	CASSLFLGGPGEQYF	TGTGCCAGCAGCTTATTTCTTGGTGGGCCTGGAGAGCAGTACTTC
NA	TRBV10-2	TRBJ1-5	NA	CASTRAAQGQPQHF	TGCGCCAGCACCAGAGCCGCCCAGGGTCAGCCCCAGCATTTT
NA	TRBV4-1	TRBJ2-7	TRBD2	CASSQEGLAGPAYEQYF	TGCGCCAGCAGCCAAGAGGGGCTAGCGGGACCTGCCTACGAGCAGTACTTC
NA	TRBV18	TRBJ2-5	NA	CASSPGGTGGETQYF	TGTGCCAGCTCACCAGGCGGAACAGGAGGAGAGACCCAGTACTTC
NA	TRBV6-5	TRBJ1-4	NA	CASSYGQYEKLFF	TGTGCCAGCAGTTACGGCCAGTATGAAAAACTGTTTTTT
NA	TRBV7-2	TRBJ1-2	NA	CASSSLFPGRGSGYTF	TGTGCCAGCAGCTCCCTTTTCCCGGGACGTGGTTCCGGCTACACCTTC
NA	TRBV5-8	TRBJ2-5	TRBD2	CASSSGLAGVVGETQYF	TGTGCCAGCAGCTCCGGACTAGCGGGAGTCGTAGGAGAGACCCAGTACTTC